This T cell receptor beta chain is from a study of blood T cell repertoires in COVID-19. Overall study: Spain, Italy and the United States supplied samples that represented acute and convalescent COVID-19. The cDNA or gDNA used as material had been derived from T cells, B-cell-depleted T cells, or PBMCs.

Trimming pared 8 bases from V and 8 bases from J, leaving 18 bases between. The V gene's germline CDR1 is LNHDA and CDR2 SQIVND (reference sequence). CDR3 length: 14 residues. The data were produced by immunoSEQ multiplex PCR, yet TCRdb's version contains in-frame clones alone and is incomplete. The sample has 75,000 to 100,000 clones; 75% to 85% are singletons. Sample: peripheral blood. This clonotype originated in a woman older than 75 with acute or convalescent COVID-19. J is TRBJ1-4 and V is TRBV19; TRBD1 is a possible D gene (6 bases). The CDR3 here is CASSWTETREKLFF. CDR3 DNA sequence: TGTGCCAGTTCTTGGACAGAGACAAGGGAAAAACTGTTTTTT.